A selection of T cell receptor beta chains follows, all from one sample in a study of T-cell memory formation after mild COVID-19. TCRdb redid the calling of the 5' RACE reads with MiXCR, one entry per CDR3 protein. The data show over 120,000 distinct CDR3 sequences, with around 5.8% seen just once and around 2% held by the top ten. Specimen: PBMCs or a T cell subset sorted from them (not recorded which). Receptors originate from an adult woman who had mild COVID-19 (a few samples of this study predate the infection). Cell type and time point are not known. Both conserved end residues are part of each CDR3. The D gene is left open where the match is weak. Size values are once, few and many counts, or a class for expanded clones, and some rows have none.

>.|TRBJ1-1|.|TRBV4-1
TGCGCCAGCAGCCGCCGTCGGGATAACACTGAAGCTTTCTTT
CASSRRRDNTEAFF
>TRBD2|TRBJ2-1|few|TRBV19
TGTGCCAGTGCGGAGGGGGCGGGGGGGCTCTACAATGAGCAGTTCTTC
CASAEGAGGLYNEQFF
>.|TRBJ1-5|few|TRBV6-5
TGTGCCAGCAGGCCACTAACAGGGTCTGCGGCGGTGAATCAGCCCCAGCATTTT
CASRPLTGSAAVNQPQHF
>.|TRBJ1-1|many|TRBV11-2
TGTGCCAGCAGCTCATCGTGGAGGAGTGAAGCTTTCTTT
CASSSSWRSEAFF
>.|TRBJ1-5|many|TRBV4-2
TGTGCCAGCAGCCAAGAGAGGGCCGAGAATCAGCCCCAGCATTTT
CASSQERAENQPQHF
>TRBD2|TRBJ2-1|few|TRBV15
TGTGCCACCAGCAGTGCTATTACTAGCGGGAGGGTAGGTGAGCAGTTCTTC
CATSSAITSGRVGEQFF
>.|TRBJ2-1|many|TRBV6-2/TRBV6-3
TGTGCCAGCAGTTCGAATGGCTACAACAATGAGCAGTTCTTC
CASSSNGYNNEQFF
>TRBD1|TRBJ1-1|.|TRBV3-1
TGTGCCAGCAGCCGGACCGGGACAGGACGGGGAGAAGCTTTCTTT
CASSRTGTGRGEAFF
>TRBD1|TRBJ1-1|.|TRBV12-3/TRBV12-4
TGTGCCAGCAGTTTACCGGCAGGGGGACTACCGAACACTGAAGCTTTCTTT
CASSLPAGGLPNTEAFF
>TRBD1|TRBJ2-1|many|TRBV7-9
TGTGCCAGCTGGGACAGGGAATACAATGAGCAGTTCTTC
CASWDREYNEQFF
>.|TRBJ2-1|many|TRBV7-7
TGTGCTAGCAGCATAGGGACCGCCGACAATGAGCAGTTCTTC
CASSIGTADNEQFF
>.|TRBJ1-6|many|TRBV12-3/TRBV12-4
TGTGCCAGCAGTTTAGTGGCCTATAATTCACCCCTCCACTTT
CASSLVAYNSPLHF
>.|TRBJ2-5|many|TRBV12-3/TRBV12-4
TGTGCCAGCAGTTTAGGCCGTCCAGGCTTGGGAGAGACCCAGTACTTC
CASSLGRPGLGETQYF
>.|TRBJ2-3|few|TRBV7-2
TGTGCCAGCAGCTTCCAGGGGTCGGACACAGATACGCAGTATTTT
CASSFQGSDTDTQYF
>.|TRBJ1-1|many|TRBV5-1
TGCGCCAGCAGCTTGGACAGGTGGGACACTGAAGCTTTCTTT
CASSLDRWDTEAFF
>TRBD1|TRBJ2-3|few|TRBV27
TGTGCCAGCAGTTTAACGGGACAGATCAGGACAGATACGCAGTATTTT
CASSLTGQIRTDTQYF
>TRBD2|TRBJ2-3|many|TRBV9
TGTGCCAGCAGCGTAGCTAGCGGGAGAACAACAGATACGCAGTATTTT
CASSVASGRTTDTQYF
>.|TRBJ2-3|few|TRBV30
TGTGCCTGGAGTGTACGGGATACGCAGTATTTT
CAWSVRDTQYF
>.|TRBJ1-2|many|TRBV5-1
TGCGCCAGCAGCCCGAAGGACCAGGGACTGGGCTATGGCTACACCTTC
CASSPKDQGLGYGYTF
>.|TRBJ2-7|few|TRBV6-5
TGTGCCAGCAGCGACGTCGGAAGCGCGCAGTACTTC
CASSDVGSAQYF
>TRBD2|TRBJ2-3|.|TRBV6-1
TGTGCCAGCAGCCCGACTAGCGGTGTCACAGATACGCAGTATTTT
CASSPTSGVTDTQYF
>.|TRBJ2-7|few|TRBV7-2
TGTGCCAGCAGCTTCATGGCCTACGAGCAGTACTTC
CASSFMAYEQYF
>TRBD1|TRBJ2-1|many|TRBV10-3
TGTGCCACAGGACAGGGCTACAATGAGCAGTTCTTC
CATGQGYNEQFF
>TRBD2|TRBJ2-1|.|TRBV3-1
TGTGCCAGCAGTACCTACGGCGGGGGGGCCTACAATGAGCAGTTCTTC
CASSTYGGGAYNEQFF
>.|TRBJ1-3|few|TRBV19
TGTGCCAGTAATCGTGGGGGATCCGGAAACACCATATATTTT
CASNRGGSGNTIYF
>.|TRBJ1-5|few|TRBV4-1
TGCGCCAGCAGCCAAGAAGCGGGGGGCCTAAATCAGCCCCAGCATTTT
CASSQEAGGLNQPQHF
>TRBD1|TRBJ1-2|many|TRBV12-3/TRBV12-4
TGTGCCATTTTTCCGGGACAGGGGTGGTTTGGCTACACCTTC
CAIFPGQGWFGYTF
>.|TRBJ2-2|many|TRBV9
TGTGCCAGCAGCGTGACACAGGACACCGGGGAGCTGTTTTTT
CASSVTQDTGELFF
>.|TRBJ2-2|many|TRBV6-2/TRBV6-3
TGTGCCAGCAGTTACTCCAAAGCCCCGGCCGGCGGGGAGCTGTTTTTT
CASSYSKAPAGGELFF
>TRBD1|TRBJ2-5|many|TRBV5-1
TGCGCCAGCAGCCCCCGTCCCGGGACAGGTTTGTGGGAAGAGACCCAGTACTTC
CASSPRPGTGLWEETQYF
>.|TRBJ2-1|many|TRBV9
TGTGCCAGCAGCCTGCAGGGGACCTACAATGAGCAGTTCTTC
CASSLQGTYNEQFF
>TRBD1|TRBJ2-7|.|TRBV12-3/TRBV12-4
TGTGCCAGCAGTCCGGACAGGGACGGCGAGCAGTACTTC
CASSPDRDGEQYF
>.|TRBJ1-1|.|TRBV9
TGTGCCAGCAGCAAGGGGGGGGCCCAGCCCACTGAAGCTTTCTTT
CASSKGGAQPTEAFF
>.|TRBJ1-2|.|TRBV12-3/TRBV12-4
TGTGCCAGCAGTCCGGGTGTAAGGGAATTGATTGGCTACACCTTC
CASSPGVRELIGYTF
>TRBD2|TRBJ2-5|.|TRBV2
TGTGCCAGCAGACCGAGTAGCGGGAGTACGGAAGAGACCCAGTACTTC
CASRPSSGSTEETQYF
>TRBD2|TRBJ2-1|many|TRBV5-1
TGCGCCAGCAGCCAAAACCCACTAGCGGGGGATGAGCAGTTCTTC
CASSQNPLAGDEQFF
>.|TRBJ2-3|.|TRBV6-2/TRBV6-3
TGTGCCAGCAGTACACGTAATACGCAGTATTTT
CASSTRNTQYF
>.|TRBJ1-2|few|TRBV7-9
TGTGCCAGCAGCGAACGCCCAAACCGACAGAGCCCTTCTAACTATGGCTACACCTTC
CASSERPNRQSPSNYGYTF
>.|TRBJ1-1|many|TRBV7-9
TGTGCCAGCAGCTTAGGAGGTATCGGGGGGCGGGACACTGAAGCTTTCTTT
CASSLGGIGGRDTEAFF
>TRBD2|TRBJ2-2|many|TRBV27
TGTGCCAGCATCCCCCGGGGCGGGGGGGCCAACACCGGGGAGCTGTTTTTT
CASIPRGGGANTGELFF
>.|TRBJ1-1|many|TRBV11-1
TGTGCCAGCAGCTTCGGAGGAGGGGCTGAAGCTTTCTTT
CASSFGGGAEAFF
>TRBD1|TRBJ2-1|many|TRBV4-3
TGCGCCAGCAGACGGGACAGGGACTCCTACAATGAGCAGTTCTTC
CASRRDRDSYNEQFF
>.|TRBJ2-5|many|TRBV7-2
TGTGCCAGCAGCTTATACAGGGTTGAGACCCAGTACTTC
CASSLYRVETQYF
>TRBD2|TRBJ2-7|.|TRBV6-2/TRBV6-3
TGTGCCAGCAGTTCCCTCACTAGCGGGGGGATTTCCTACGAGCAGTACTTC
CASSSLTSGGISYEQYF
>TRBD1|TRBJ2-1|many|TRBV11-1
TGTGCCAGCAGCCGGACAGGGAACTTCTACAATGAGCAGTTCTTC
CASSRTGNFYNEQFF
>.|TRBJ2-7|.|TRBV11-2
TGTGCCAGCAGCTTAGTTCTTGGCGAGCAGTACTTC
CASSLVLGEQYF
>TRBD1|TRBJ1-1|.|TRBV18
TGTGCCAGCTCACCACCCCGACAGGGCTACACTGAAGCTTTCTTT
CASSPPRQGYTEAFF
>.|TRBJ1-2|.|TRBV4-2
TGTGCCAGCAGCCAACGTTGGCAGGGCAACTATGGCTACACCTTC
CASSQRWQGNYGYTF
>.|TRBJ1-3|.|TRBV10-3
TGTGCCATCACGAGGGAGCCTGGAAACACCATATATTTT
CAITREPGNTIYF
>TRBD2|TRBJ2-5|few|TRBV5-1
TGCGCCAGCAGCACTAGCGGGAGGGCCAGGGGAGAGACCCAGTACTTC
CASSTSGRARGETQYF
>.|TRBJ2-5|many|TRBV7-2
TGTGCCAGCAGTCTGGCTAGCGACGAGACCCAGTACTTC
CASSLASDETQYF
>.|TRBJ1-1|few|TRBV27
TGTGCCAGCACCCCGCGGGCCAACACTGAAGCTTTCTTT
CASTPRANTEAFF
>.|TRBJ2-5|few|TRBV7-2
TGTGCCAGCAGCTTATTCTCTCTCCAAGAGACCCAGTACTTC
CASSLFSLQETQYF
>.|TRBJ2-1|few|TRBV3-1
TGTGCCAGCAGCCCTCAAGGGCACTTTAGCGCCTCTTACAATGAGCAGTTCTTC
CASSPQGHFSASYNEQFF
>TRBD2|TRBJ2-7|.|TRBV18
TGTGCCAGCTCACCTGGGACTACCGGGAACGAGCAGTACTTC
CASSPGTTGNEQYF
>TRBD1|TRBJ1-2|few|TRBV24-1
TGTGCCACCAGTGATCCGGGACAGAGAATCTATGGCTACACCTTC
CATSDPGQRIYGYTF
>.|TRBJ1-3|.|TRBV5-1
TGCGCCAGCAGCGAGGGGGTCATATCTGGAAACACCATATATTTT
CASSEGVISGNTIYF
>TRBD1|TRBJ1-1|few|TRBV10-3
TGTGCCATCAGTGAAGGACAGGGCACTGAAGCTTTCTTT
CAISEGQGTEAFF
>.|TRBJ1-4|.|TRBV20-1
TGCAGTGCCACTAGATCAACGCCTAATGAAAAACTGTTTTTT
CSATRSTPNEKLFF
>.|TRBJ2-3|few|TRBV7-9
TGTGCCAGCAGCCAGGTGTTAGGGGATACGCAGTATTTT
CASSQVLGDTQYF